This TCR beta chain was sequenced in a study of T cells in localized non-small cell lung cancer. Study results and limitations: Uninvolved adjacent lung showed peak T cell clonality, exceeding tumor.

Trimming removed 5 bases at V and 1 base at J, with 11 bases between. The germline V gene encodes CDR1 MNHEY and CDR2 SVGAGI. The CDR3 sequence is 14 residues long. Libraries were prepared by immunoSEQ multiplex PCR; TCRdb keeps only in-frame clonotypes and omits some of them. The sample includes about 45,000 clones, about 91% of them seen just once. Turning to this clone: Its antigen is currently unknown.

The specimen was PBMCs, collected before any cancer treatment. This rearrangement joins TRBV6-5 to TRBJ1-1, with D uncertain. The origin of this receptor is a woman aged 35-75 years with stage II lung adenocarcinoma. CDR3 sequence reads: CASSPPTKNTEAFF. The CDR3 region has the DNA TGTGCCAGCAGTCCACCTACCAAGAACACTGAAGCTTTCTTT.